Reported below is one T cell receptor (beta chain). Its antigen is unidentified. A second roughly 7 to 11 cycle PCR used barcoded and J-beta primers. With 12 random nucleotides, a template-switch adaptor tagged each individual cDNA molecule. Any given sample supplied a minimum of 2.5 million CDR3-containing paired-end reads. TCRdb reanalysed the 5' RACE reads using MiXCR and keeps one entry per CDR3 protein. Among about 400,000 distinct CDR3 sequences listed, about 52% were seen once. The sample belongs to a study of blood T cells in healthy people across ages. General observations from the study: The study found more naive CD4+ cells and higher diversity in long-lived than aged donors.

Sequencing was carried out using blood. The receptor comes from a man aged 55 to 69 in good health.

The CDR3 coding sequence is TGTGCCAGCAGCCCTGCCGGGAGAGACACCGGGGAGCTGTTTTTT. Translating gives CASSPAGRDTGELFF. The J gene is TRBJ2-2, the V gene TRBV5-4; possibly TRBD2 for D (6 bases). This CDR3 has 15 residues. The V gene's germline CDR1 is SGHNT and CDR2 YYREEE (reference sequence). Deletions cut 4 bases from V and 3 bases from J, with 13 bases between.